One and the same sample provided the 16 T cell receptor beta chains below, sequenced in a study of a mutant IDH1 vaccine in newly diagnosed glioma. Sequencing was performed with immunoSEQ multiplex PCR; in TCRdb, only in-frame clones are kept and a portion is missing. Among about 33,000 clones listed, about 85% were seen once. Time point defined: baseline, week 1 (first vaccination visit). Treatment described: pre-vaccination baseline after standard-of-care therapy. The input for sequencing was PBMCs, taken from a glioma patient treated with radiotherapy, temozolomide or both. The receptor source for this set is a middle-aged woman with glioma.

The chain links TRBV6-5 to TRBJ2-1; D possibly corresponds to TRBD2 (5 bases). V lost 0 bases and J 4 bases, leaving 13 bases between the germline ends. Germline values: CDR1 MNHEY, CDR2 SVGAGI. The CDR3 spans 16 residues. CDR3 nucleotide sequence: TGTGCCAGCAGTTACTCGACGGGGAAGAAATACAATGAGCAGTTCTTC. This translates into CASSYSTGKKYNEQFF.

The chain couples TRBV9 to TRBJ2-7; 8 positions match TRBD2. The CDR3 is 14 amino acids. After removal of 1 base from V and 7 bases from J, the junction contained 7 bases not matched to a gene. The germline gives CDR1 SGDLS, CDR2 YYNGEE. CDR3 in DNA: TGTGCCAGCAGCGTAAAACGGTCGGGGGGGGAGCAGTACTTC. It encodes CASSVKRSGGEQYF. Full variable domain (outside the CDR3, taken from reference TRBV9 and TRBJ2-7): DSGVTQTPKHLITATGQRVTLRCSPRSGDLSVYWYQQSLDQGLQFLIQYYNGEERAKGNILERFSAQQFPDLHSELNLSSLELGDSALYFCASSVKRSGGEQYFGPGTRLTVT.

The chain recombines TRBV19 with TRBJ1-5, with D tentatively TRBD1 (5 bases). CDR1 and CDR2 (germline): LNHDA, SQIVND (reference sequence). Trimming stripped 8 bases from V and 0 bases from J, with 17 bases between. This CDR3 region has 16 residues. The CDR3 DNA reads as TGTGCCAGTGGGTCTGAAGGGGCGTATAGCAATCAGCCCCAGCATTTT. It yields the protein CASGSEGAYSNQPQHF.

CDR3 in amino acids: CASSGTEFYEQYF. The CDR3 coding sequence is TGTGCCAGTTCCGGGACAGAATTCTACGAGCAGTACTTC. This chain joins TRBV19 and TRBJ2-7, with 7 nucleotides matching TRBD1. The CDR3 is 13 residues long. Trimming took 8 bases from V and 3 from J; bases not matched to a gene: 7. CDR1 and CDR2 (germline): LNHDA, SQIVND (reference sequence). The full variable domain, in which reference TRBV19 and TRBJ2-7 provide the parts outside the CDR3, is DGGITQSPKYLFRKEGQNVTLSCEQNLNHDAMYWYRQDPGQGLRLIYYSQIVNDFQKGDIAEGYSVSREKKESFPLTVTSAQKNPTAFYLCASSGTEFYEQYFGPGTRLTVT.

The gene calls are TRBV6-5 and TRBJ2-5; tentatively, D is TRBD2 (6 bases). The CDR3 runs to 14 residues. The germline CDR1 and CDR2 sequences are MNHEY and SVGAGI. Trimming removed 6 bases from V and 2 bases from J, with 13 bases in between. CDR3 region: CASRTSIGQETQYF. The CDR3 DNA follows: TGTGCCAGCAGGACTAGTATCGGGCAAGAGACCCAGTACTTC.

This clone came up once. The CDR3 loop is CASRGTGSPNEKLFF. CDR3 DNA sequence: TGTGCCAGCAGGGGGACAGGGTCGCCTAATGAAAAACTGTTTTTT. The gene calls are TRBV2 and TRBJ1-4, with 9 nucleotides matching TRBD1. The V segment lost 6 bases and the J segment 3 bases; nucleotides outside the gene matches: 5. The CDR3 runs to 15 residues. The V gene's germline CDR1 is SNHLY and CDR2 FYNNEI.

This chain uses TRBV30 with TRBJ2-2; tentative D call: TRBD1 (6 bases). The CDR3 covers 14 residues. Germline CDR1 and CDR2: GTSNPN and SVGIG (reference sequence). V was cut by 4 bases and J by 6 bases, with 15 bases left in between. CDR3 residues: CAWIRDIGPGELFF. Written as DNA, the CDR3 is TGTGCCTGGATCCGGGACATTGGGCCCGGGGAGCTGTTTTTT.

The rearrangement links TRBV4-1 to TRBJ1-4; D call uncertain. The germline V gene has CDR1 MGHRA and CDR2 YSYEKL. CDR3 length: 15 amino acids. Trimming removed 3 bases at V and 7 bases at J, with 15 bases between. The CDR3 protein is CASSHTAVGSEKLFF. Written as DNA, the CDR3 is TGCGCCAGCAGCCACACAGCGGTTGGGAGTGAAAAACTGTTTTTT.

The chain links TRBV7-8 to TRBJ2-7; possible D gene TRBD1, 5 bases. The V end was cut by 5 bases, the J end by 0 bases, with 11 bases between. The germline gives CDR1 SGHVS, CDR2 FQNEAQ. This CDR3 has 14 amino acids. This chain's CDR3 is CASSPIQGSYEQYF. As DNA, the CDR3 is TGTGCCAGCAGCCCCATCCAGGGCTCCTACGAGCAGTACTTC. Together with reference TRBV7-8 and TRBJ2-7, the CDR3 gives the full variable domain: GAGVSQSPRYKVAKRGQDVALRCDPISGHVSLFWYQQALGQGPEFLTYFQNEAQLDKSGLPSDRFFAERPEGSVSTLKIQRTQQEDSAVYLCASSPIQGSYEQYFGPGTRLTVT.

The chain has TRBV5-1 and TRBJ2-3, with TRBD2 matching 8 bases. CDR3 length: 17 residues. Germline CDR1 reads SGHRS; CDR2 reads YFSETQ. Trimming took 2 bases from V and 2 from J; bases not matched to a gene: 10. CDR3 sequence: CASSLGFREGPTDTQYF. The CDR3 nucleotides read TGCGCCAGCAGCTTAGGTTTCCGGGAGGGACCCACAGATACGCAGTATTTT. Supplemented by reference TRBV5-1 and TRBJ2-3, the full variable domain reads KAGVTQTPRYLIKTRGQQVTLSCSPISGHRSVSWYQQTPGQGLQFLFEYFSETQRNKGNFPGRFSGRQFSNSRSEMNVSTLELGDSALYLCASSLGFREGPTDTQYFGPGTRLTVL.

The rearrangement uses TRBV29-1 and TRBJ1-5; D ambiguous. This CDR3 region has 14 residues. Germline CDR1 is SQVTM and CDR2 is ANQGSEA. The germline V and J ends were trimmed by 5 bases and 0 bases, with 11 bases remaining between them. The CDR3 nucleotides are TGCAGCGTTCTCCTCACGGATAGCAATCAGCCCCAGCATTTT. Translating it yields CSVLLTDSNQPQHF.

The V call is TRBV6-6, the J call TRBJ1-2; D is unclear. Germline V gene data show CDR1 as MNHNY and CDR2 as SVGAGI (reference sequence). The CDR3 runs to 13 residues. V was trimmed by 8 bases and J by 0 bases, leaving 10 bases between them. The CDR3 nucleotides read TGTGCCAGCCTCCGGGCGGCTAACTATGGCTACACCTTC. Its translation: CASLRAANYGYTF.

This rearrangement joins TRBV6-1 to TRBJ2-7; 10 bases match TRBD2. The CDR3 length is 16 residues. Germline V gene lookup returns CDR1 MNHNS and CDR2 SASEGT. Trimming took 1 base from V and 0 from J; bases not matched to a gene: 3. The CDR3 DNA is TGTGCCAGCAGTGAAGGTGCTAGCGGGAGCTCCTACGAGCAGTACTTC. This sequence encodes CASSEGASGSSYEQYF.

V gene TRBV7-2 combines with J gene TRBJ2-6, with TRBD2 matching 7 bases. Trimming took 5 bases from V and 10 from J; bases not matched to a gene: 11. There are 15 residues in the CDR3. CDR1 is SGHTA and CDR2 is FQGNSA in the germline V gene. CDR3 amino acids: CASSPDRTRTNVLTF. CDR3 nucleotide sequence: TGTGCCAGCAGCCCCGACCGGACTAGGACGAACGTCCTGACTTTC. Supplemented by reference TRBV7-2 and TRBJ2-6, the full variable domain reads GAGVSQSPSNKVTEKGKDVELRCDPISGHTALYWYRQSLGQGLEFLIYFQGNSAPDKSGLPSDRFSAERTGGSVSTLTIQRTQQEDSAVYLCASSPDRTRTNVLTFGAGSRLTVL.

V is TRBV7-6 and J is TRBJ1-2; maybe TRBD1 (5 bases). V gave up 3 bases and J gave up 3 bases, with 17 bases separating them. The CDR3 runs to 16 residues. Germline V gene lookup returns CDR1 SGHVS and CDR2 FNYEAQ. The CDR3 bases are TGTGCCAGCAGCTTGGGCCCTAGAGGGGTAGACTATGGCTACACCTTC. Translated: CASSLGPRGVDYGYTF.

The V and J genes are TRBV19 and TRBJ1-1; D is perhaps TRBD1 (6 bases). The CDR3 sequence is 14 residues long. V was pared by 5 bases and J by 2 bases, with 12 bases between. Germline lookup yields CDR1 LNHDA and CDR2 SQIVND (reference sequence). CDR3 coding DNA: TGTGCCAGTAGTTATGGACAGAGCAACACTGAAGCTTTCTTT. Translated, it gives CASSYGQSNTEAFF.